This T cell receptor (beta chain) is drawn from a study of shared clonotypes between healthy human individuals. Study observations and caveats: Compared with memory subsets, naive subsets generally had larger estimated richness. Across a handful of donors, naive CD4 shared 5% to 5.5%, naive CD8 more than 3%, memory CD4 about 2.5%, memory CD8 about 0.4%.

The CDR3 length is 15 residues. After removal of 9 bases from V and 4 bases from J, the junction contained 6 bases not matched to a gene. Germline V gives CDR1 WSHSY, CDR2 SAAADI. TCRdb's table, derived via immunoSEQ multiplex PCR, lists solely in-frame clones and lacks some. The data contain around 2,000,000 clones, 85% to 95% of them seen just once; the ten biggest clones take up more than 0.1%. As concerns this clone: Its antigen remains unidentified.

The sequence came from a man younger than 35 in good health. What was sequenced was naive CD4+ T cells sorted from blood. The subset denotes: CD45RA+ positively selected. The chain joins TRBV10-2 to TRBJ2-3; 14 bases are a match to TRBD2. The DNA for the CDR3 is TGCGCCAGTACCGGACTAGCGGGAGGTCCAGATACGCAGTATTTT. It translates to CASTGLAGGPDTQYF.